This passage covers 5 T cell receptor beta chains from one sample sequenced in a study of beta chain features in type 1 diabetes. General study findings and limits: There was a moderate but significant shortening of TCRB CDR3s in all four CD4+ subsets of Type 1 diabetes patients.

The investigators reverse transcribed all of the isolated RNA, so they sequenced expressed TCRB transcripts. Repertoires were generated with immunoSEQ multiplex PCR, while TCRdb's copy carries only in-frame clones and drops some. This table has approximately 250,000 clones, roughly 17% appearing once. Their cognate antigens are unknown. The source material was naive CD4+ T cells from blood. The source is a man aged 25 to 45 with type 1 diabetes.

The V gene is TRBV6-5, the J gene TRBJ2-5; D unresolved. Germline V CDR1 and CDR2: MNHEY, SVGAGI. Trimming pared 7 bases from V and 5 bases from J, leaving 11 bases between. This CDR3 is built from 12 residues. As DNA, the CDR3 is TGTGCCAGCACATCAAAAATGGAGACCCAGTACTTC. This codes for CASTSKMETQYF.

The CDR3 DNA is TGTGCCTGGATGAGTGACTATTTCTACAATGAGCAGTTCTTC. It codes for CAWMSDYFYNEQFF. This chain joins TRBV30 and TRBJ2-1, with D possibly matching TRBD2 (5 bases). The CDR3 is 14 residues long. Germline CDR1 reads GTSNPN; CDR2 reads SVGIG (reference sequence). The ends were cut back, 4 bases at V and 3 bases at J, with 13 bases in the middle.

This clone was seen only a few times. The chain has TRBV27 and TRBJ1-5, with 8 bases lining up with TRBD1. Unmatched junction bases numbered 7, after V lost 0 bases and J lost 6 bases. The CDR3 is 16 residues long. The germline CDR1 and CDR2 sequences are MNHEY and SMNVEV (reference sequence). CDR3 bases: TGTGCCAGCAGTTTATCCAGGACAGGGAGTGGTCAGCCCCAGCATTTT. Its translation is CASSLSRTGSGQPQHF.

The chain employs TRBV5-6 and TRBJ2-1; tentatively, D is TRBD1 (5 bases). The germline CDR1 and CDR2 sequences are SGHDT and YYEEEE. The CDR3 extends over 15 amino acids. Trimming shortened V by 3 bases and J by 5 bases, and 15 bases separated the two germline ends. The CDR3 bases are TGTGCCAGCAGCTCGTGGGGCCCAGTTAACAATGAGCAGTTCTTC. It translates to CASSSWGPVNNEQFF.

This rearrangement joins TRBV4-3 to TRBJ2-7; D uncertain. Germline CDR1 and CDR2: LGHNA and YSLEER. V lost 5 bases and J 3 bases, leaving 5 bases between the germline ends. The CDR3 spans 11 residues. CDR3 amino acids: CASSAHYEQYF. The CDR3 nucleotides are TGCGCCAGCAGCGCACACTACGAGCAGTACTTC.